This is a list of T cell receptor beta chains from one sample in a study of shared clonotypes between healthy human individuals. Generated by immunoSEQ multiplex PCR, the TCRdb table keeps only in-frame clones and is missing some. This repertoire shows about 2.4 million clones, approximately 93% found once; its top ten account for 0.35% to 0.45%. The specimen was naive CD4+ T cells from PBMCs. Receptor source: a man younger than 35 in good health. Some clones in this sample may be carry-over from other donors' samples. Each CDR3 is given with its conserved first and last residue. The D gene is left open where the match is weak. The size entry is marked missing in some rows and otherwise reads once, few, many or a size class.

clone size: -; J gene: TRBJ2-3; D gene: -; V gene: TRBV2; CDR3 protein: CASSPTTINTDTQYF; CDR3 DNA: TGTGCCAGCAGTCCAACAACTATCAACACAGATACGCAGTATTTT
clone size: -; J gene: TRBJ2-1; D gene: -; V gene: TRBV13; CDR3 protein: CASSNPSSSYNEQFF; CDR3 DNA: TGTGCCAGCAGCAACCCAAGCAGCTCCTACAATGAGCAGTTCTTC
clone size: -; J gene: TRBJ1-2; D gene: -; V gene: TRBV6-1; CDR3 protein: CASSGAGVIGGYTF; CDR3 DNA: TGTGCCAGCAGTGGGGCAGGGGTCATAGGTGGCTACACCTTC
clone size: -; J gene: TRBJ2-7; D gene: TRBD2; V gene: TRBV4-2; CDR3 protein: CASSQGVAGRFDVQYF; CDR3 DNA: TGTGCCAGCAGCCAAGGGGTAGCGGGAAGGTTTGATGTGCAGTACTTC
clone size: few; J gene: TRBJ1-5; D gene: -; V gene: TRBV20-1; CDR3 protein: CSAGLRPQHF; CDR3 DNA: TGCAGTGCAGGACTGAGGCCCCAGCATTTT
clone size: -; J gene: TRBJ2-3; D gene: TRBD2; V gene: TRBV30; CDR3 protein: CAWSVGTSGSRHTDTQYF; CDR3 DNA: TGTGCCTGGAGTGTAGGGACTAGCGGGAGCCGCCACACAGATACGCAGTATTTT
clone size: -; J gene: TRBJ2-7; D gene: TRBD1; V gene: TRBV6-6; CDR3 protein: CASCYEGASSYEQYF; CDR3 DNA: TGTGCCAGCTGCTATGAGGGGGCTTCCTCCTACGAGCAGTACTTC
clone size: -; J gene: TRBJ2-5; D gene: -; V gene: TRBV19; CDR3 protein: CARRGGPETQYF; CDR3 DNA: TGTGCCAGGAGGGGGGGCCCGGAGACCCAGTACTTC
clone size: -; J gene: TRBJ1-1; D gene: -; V gene: TRBV6-6; CDR3 protein: CASQGRAEAFF; CDR3 DNA: TGTGCCAGTCAGGGGAGGGCTGAAGCTTTCTTT
clone size: -; J gene: TRBJ2-5; D gene: TRBD1; V gene: TRBV2; CDR3 protein: CASNGQGVEETQYF; CDR3 DNA: TGTGCCAGCAATGGACAGGGTGTGGAAGAGACCCAGTACTTC
clone size: -; J gene: TRBJ2-7; D gene: -; V gene: TRBV1; CDR3 protein: CTSSQDGGSPVVIGEQYF; CDR3 DNA: TGCACCAGCAGCCAAGACGGCGGCTCCCCCGTGGTGATAGGTGAGCAGTACTTC